This entry concerns a single T cell receptor (beta chain). What it binds is not known. The sample originates from a study of cytomegalovirus exposure and HLA in healthy donors. Here immunoSEQ multiplex PCR was the method, and the copy in TCRdb shows in-frame clones only, minus some. The sample contains 170,000 or so clones, 85% of which appear only once. Study results and caveats: Cytomegalovirus-associated TCR beta chains were listed, numbering 150 to 200.

The CDR3 length is 14 residues. Germline CDR1 MNHNS, CDR2 SASEGT. V lost 1 base and J lost 2, with 9 bases in between. The TCR comes from a man between 18 and 35 years old in good health and CMV-seropositive. V and J are TRBV6-1 and TRBJ2-7; D perhaps matches TRBD1 (5 bases). Sequencing was performed on PBMCs. CDR3 sequence reads: CASSEGTLTYEQYF. As DNA, the CDR3 is TGTGCCAGCAGTGAAGGGACATTGACCTACGAGCAGTACTTC.